The rows below give T cell receptor beta chains drawn from one sample of a study of PD-1 and CTLA-4 blockade in melanoma. Sequenced by immunoSEQ multiplex PCR; TCRdb stores in-frame clones only, minus some. The table lists 23,000 or so clones, roughly 88% of them singletons. This sample comprised CD8+ T cells from peripheral blood, obtained before anti-PD-1 treatment. The receptors stem from a human donor with melanoma. The CDR3 runs from the conserved cysteine through the conserved F or W. The D gene is left open where the match is weak. Clone size is given for some rows only: seen once, a few or many times, or a class if the clone is expanded.

v_call: TRBV6-5
clone_size: -
d_call: TRBD1
j_call: TRBJ1-5
cdr3_aa: CASRPQTGSNQPQHF
cdr3_nt: TGTGCCAGCCGACCTCAGACAGGGAGCAATCAGCCCCAGCATTTT

v_call: TRBV24-1
clone_size: -
d_call: -
j_call: TRBJ1-2
cdr3_aa: CATSDVRGQEDGYTF
cdr3_nt: TGTGCCACCAGTGACGTACGGGGGCAGGAGGATGGCTACACCTTC

v_call: TRBV6-5
clone_size: once
d_call: -
j_call: TRBJ1-1
cdr3_aa: CASSYISGSEAFF
cdr3_nt: TGTGCCAGCAGTTACATCTCGGGGTCTGAAGCTTTCTTT

v_call: TRBV13
clone_size: -
d_call: -
j_call: TRBJ1-1
cdr3_aa: CASSLGGAAEAFF
cdr3_nt: TGTGCCAGCAGCTTAGGGGGGGCCGCTGAAGCTTTCTTT

v_call: TRBV11-2
clone_size: -
d_call: -
j_call: TRBJ1-2
cdr3_aa: CASTPFEGGYGYTF
cdr3_nt: TGTGCCAGCACCCCCTTCGAGGGAGGCTATGGCTACACCTTC

v_call: TRBV25-1
clone_size: -
d_call: TRBD1
j_call: TRBJ2-2
cdr3_aa: CASSAGTGTGELFF
cdr3_nt: TGTGCCAGCTCGGCTGGGACAGGGACCGGGGAGCTGTTTTTT

v_call: TRBV5-1
clone_size: -
d_call: -
j_call: TRBJ2-2
cdr3_aa: CASSLPGHSSTGELFF
cdr3_nt: TGCGCCAGTTCCCTTCCGGGACACTCATCCACCGGGGAGCTGTTTTTT

v_call: TRBV24-1
clone_size: -
d_call: -
j_call: TRBJ2-3
cdr3_aa: CATSDIGSTDTQYF
cdr3_nt: TGTGCCACCAGTGATATAGGGAGCACAGATACGCAGTATTTT

v_call: TRBV28
clone_size: -
d_call: -
j_call: TRBJ1-5
cdr3_aa: CASSSTRRPQHF
cdr3_nt: TGTGCCAGCAGTTCCACCCGGAGGCCCCAGCATTTT

v_call: TRBV7-2
clone_size: few
d_call: TRBD1
j_call: TRBJ1-1
cdr3_aa: CASSTAVGTGLVATEAFF
cdr3_nt: TGTGCCAGCAGTACGGCAGTCGGGACAGGGCTCGTGGCCACTGAAGCTTTCTTT

v_call: TRBV28
clone_size: -
d_call: -
j_call: TRBJ1-5
cdr3_aa: CASSLRVWDSLHF
cdr3_nt: TGTGCCAGCAGTTTAAGGGTATGGGACTCGCTCCATTTT

v_call: TRBV6-2/TRBV6-3
clone_size: few
d_call: -
j_call: TRBJ1-1
cdr3_aa: CASSPRGGAWGRDGGAFF
cdr3_nt: TGTGCCAGCAGCCCCCGGGGGGGCGCATGGGGCCGGGATGGCGGAGCTTTCTTT

v_call: TRBV29-1
clone_size: -
d_call: -
j_call: TRBJ2-3
cdr3_aa: CSVEAGQGKSEWADTQYF
cdr3_nt: TGCAGCGTTGAGGCGGGGCAGGGGAAGTCAGAATGGGCAGATACGCAGTATTTT

v_call: TRBV18
clone_size: -
d_call: -
j_call: TRBJ2-7
cdr3_aa: CASSPRTVPYEQYF
cdr3_nt: TGTGCCAGCTCACCTAGGACAGTCCCCTACGAGCAGTACTTC

v_call: TRBV4-3
clone_size: -
d_call: TRBD2
j_call: TRBJ2-3
cdr3_aa: CASSQEGGGGRTDTQYF
cdr3_nt: TGCGCCAGCAGCCAAGAGGGAGGCGGGGGGCGCACAGATACGCAGTATTTT

v_call: TRBV28
clone_size: -
d_call: TRBD1
j_call: TRBJ1-3
cdr3_aa: CAIARDRVSGNTIYF
cdr3_nt: TGTGCCATCGCCCGGGACAGGGTCTCTGGAAACACCATATATTTT

v_call: TRBV7-8
clone_size: -
d_call: TRBD1
j_call: TRBJ2-1
cdr3_aa: CASRTGTGGHNEQFF
cdr3_nt: TGTGCCAGCAGGACAGGGACGGGCGGACACAATGAGCAGTTCTTC

v_call: TRBV9
clone_size: -
d_call: -
j_call: TRBJ1-2
cdr3_aa: CASSVGRDGYTF
cdr3_nt: TGTGCCAGCAGCGTAGGAAGGGATGGCTACACCTTC

v_call: TRBV4-2
clone_size: few
d_call: -
j_call: TRBJ1-2
cdr3_aa: CASSPGGLDGYTF
cdr3_nt: TGTGCCAGCAGCCCCGGGGGGCTGGATGGCTACACCTTC

v_call: TRBV12-5
clone_size: once
d_call: TRBD1
j_call: TRBJ2-5
cdr3_aa: CASGQDRGMQETQYF
cdr3_nt: TGTGCTAGTGGTCAGGACAGGGGGATGCAAGAGACCCAGTACTTC

v_call: TRBV5-1
clone_size: -
d_call: -
j_call: TRBJ1-1
cdr3_aa: CASQTGGTEAFF
cdr3_nt: TGCGCCAGTCAGACAGGAGGCACTGAAGCTTTCTTT

v_call: TRBV28
clone_size: once
d_call: -
j_call: TRBJ1-2
cdr3_aa: CASSFSPNYGYTF
cdr3_nt: TGTGCCAGCAGTTTTAGCCCTAACTATGGCTACACCTTC

v_call: TRBV7-2
clone_size: once
d_call: TRBD2
j_call: TRBJ2-3
cdr3_aa: CASSSPRTSPTDTQYF
cdr3_nt: TGTGCCAGCAGCTCCCCTCGGACTAGTCCCACAGATACGCAGTATTTT

v_call: TRBV5-6
clone_size: -
d_call: -
j_call: TRBJ1-1
cdr3_aa: CASSGFDSNTEAFF
cdr3_nt: TGTGCCAGCAGCGGTTTCGACAGCAACACTGAAGCTTTCTTT

v_call: TRBV2
clone_size: -
d_call: TRBD1
j_call: TRBJ2-7
cdr3_aa: CASMDRVYEQYF
cdr3_nt: TGTGCCAGTATGGACAGGGTTTACGAGCAGTACTTC

v_call: TRBV9
clone_size: -
d_call: -
j_call: TRBJ2-3
cdr3_aa: CASSGGLGQVFSSTDTQYF
cdr3_nt: TGTGCCAGCAGCGGGGGATTGGGGCAGGTTTTCTCTAGCACAGATACGCAGTATTTT

v_call: TRBV2
clone_size: -
d_call: -
j_call: TRBJ1-4
cdr3_aa: CASSEMGVLFF
cdr3_nt: TGTGCCAGCAGTGAAATGGGGGTATTGTTTTTT

v_call: TRBV2
clone_size: -
d_call: TRBD1
j_call: TRBJ2-1
cdr3_aa: CASSLGTGRPYNEQFF
cdr3_nt: TGTGCCAGCAGCCTGGGGACAGGCCGACCCTACAATGAGCAGTTCTTC

v_call: TRBV9
clone_size: -
d_call: -
j_call: TRBJ1-1
cdr3_aa: CASSGRTVEGVRTEAFF
cdr3_nt: TGTGCCAGCAGCGGCCGGACAGTCGAGGGCGTTCGAACTGAAGCTTTCTTT

v_call: TRBV7-3
clone_size: -
d_call: TRBD2
j_call: TRBJ2-1
cdr3_aa: CASSSLAGGLNEQFF
cdr3_nt: TGTGCCAGCAGCTCCCTAGCGGGGGGGCTAAATGAGCAGTTCTTC

v_call: TRBV2
clone_size: -
d_call: TRBD1
j_call: TRBJ1-5
cdr3_aa: CASTSEGQGNQPQHF
cdr3_nt: TGTGCCAGCACCTCGGAGGGACAGGGCAATCAGCCCCAGCATTTT

v_call: TRBV27
clone_size: -
d_call: TRBD1
j_call: TRBJ1-6
cdr3_aa: CASSQDRVFGSPLHF
cdr3_nt: TGTGCCAGCAGTCAAGACAGGGTGTTTGGTTCACCCCTCCACTTT

v_call: TRBV27
clone_size: -
d_call: -
j_call: TRBJ1-1
cdr3_aa: CASSLSKRMNTEAFF
cdr3_nt: TGTGCCAGCAGTTTATCAAAACGGATGAACACTGAAGCTTTCTTT

v_call: TRBV10-3
clone_size: once
d_call: TRBD2
j_call: TRBJ2-3
cdr3_aa: CAISAIPGLAGVSPPTDTQYF
cdr3_nt: TGTGCCATCAGTGCAATACCCGGACTAGCGGGGGTCTCACCACCCACAGATACGCAGTATTTT

v_call: TRBV5-4
clone_size: -
d_call: TRBD1
j_call: TRBJ1-4
cdr3_aa: CASSSDRGFNEKLFF
cdr3_nt: TGTGCCAGCAGCTCGGACAGGGGGTTTAATGAAAAACTGTTTTTT

v_call: TRBV19
clone_size: -
d_call: TRBD2
j_call: TRBJ2-3
cdr3_aa: CASTGTSGGPFTDTQYF
cdr3_nt: TGTGCCAGTACCGGGACTAGCGGGGGTCCCTTCACAGATACGCAGTATTTT

v_call: TRBV30
clone_size: once
d_call: TRBD1
j_call: TRBJ2-2
cdr3_aa: CAWSSGTGGSSTGELFF
cdr3_nt: TGTGCCTGGAGTTCGGGGACAGGGGGATCGAGCACCGGGGAGCTGTTTTTT

v_call: TRBV7-9
clone_size: -
d_call: -
j_call: TRBJ1-1
cdr3_aa: CASTPGGTEAFF
cdr3_nt: TGTGCCAGCACCCCTGGGGGCACTGAAGCTTTCTTT

v_call: TRBV4-1
clone_size: -
d_call: TRBD2
j_call: TRBJ2-1
cdr3_aa: CATSADLAGGLYNEQFF
cdr3_nt: TGCGCCACCTCTGCGGACTTAGCGGGGGGACTTTACAATGAGCAGTTCTTC

v_call: TRBV4-1
clone_size: -
d_call: TRBD2
j_call: TRBJ2-3
cdr3_aa: CASSQDPLAGDTDTQYF
cdr3_nt: TGCGCCAGCAGCCAAGATCCCCTAGCGGGGGACACAGATACGCAGTATTTT

v_call: TRBV18
clone_size: -
d_call: -
j_call: TRBJ1-4
cdr3_aa: CASSQTPEATNEKLFF
cdr3_nt: TGTGCCAGCTCACAGACTCCAGAAGCAACTAATGAAAAACTGTTTTTT

v_call: TRBV28
clone_size: -
d_call: -
j_call: TRBJ1-2
cdr3_aa: CASSFPAHYGYTF
cdr3_nt: TGTGCCAGCAGTTTCCCGGCTCACTATGGCTACACCTTC

v_call: TRBV5-1
clone_size: -
d_call: TRBD1
j_call: TRBJ1-1
cdr3_aa: CASSLPGQGATEAFF
cdr3_nt: TGCGCCAGCAGCTTACCGGGACAGGGGGCTACTGAAGCTTTCTTT

v_call: TRBV6-5
clone_size: -
d_call: TRBD1
j_call: TRBJ1-1
cdr3_aa: CASSHYRGNTEAFF
cdr3_nt: TGTGCCAGCAGTCACTACAGGGGAAACACTGAAGCTTTCTTT

v_call: TRBV7-9
clone_size: few
d_call: -
j_call: TRBJ2-7
cdr3_aa: CASSLDSLYEQYF
cdr3_nt: TGTGCCAGCAGCTTAGACAGCCTCTACGAGCAGTACTTC

v_call: TRBV7-3
clone_size: -
d_call: TRBD2
j_call: TRBJ2-5
cdr3_aa: CASSLYGGETQYF
cdr3_nt: TGTGCCAGCAGCTTATACGGGGGGGAGACCCAGTACTTC

v_call: TRBV9
clone_size: -
d_call: -
j_call: TRBJ1-4
cdr3_aa: CASSVDGRELFF
cdr3_nt: TGTGCCAGCAGCGTAGATGGGAGGGAACTGTTTTTT

v_call: TRBV20-1
clone_size: once
d_call: TRBD2
j_call: TRBJ2-5
cdr3_aa: CSGGASETQYF
cdr3_nt: TGCAGCGGGGGGGCATCAGAGACCCAGTACTTC

v_call: TRBV4-2
clone_size: -
d_call: -
j_call: TRBJ1-1
cdr3_aa: CASSQGQGGTEAFF
cdr3_nt: TGTGCCAGCAGCCAAGGGCAGGGAGGGACTGAAGCTTTCTTT

v_call: TRBV24-1
clone_size: -
d_call: TRBD1
j_call: TRBJ2-1
cdr3_aa: CATSGSGTGIRNEQFF
cdr3_nt: TGTGCCACCAGTGGATCCGGGACAGGGATTCGGAATGAGCAGTTCTTC

v_call: TRBV14
clone_size: -
d_call: -
j_call: TRBJ1-2
cdr3_aa: CASSLGARYGYTF
cdr3_nt: TGTGCCAGCAGCCTCGGGGCGCGGTATGGCTACACCTTC

v_call: TRBV7-8
clone_size: -
d_call: -
j_call: TRBJ1-4
cdr3_aa: CASSGTTGGEKLFF
cdr3_nt: TGTGCCAGCAGCGGGACAACGGGGGGAGAAAAACTGTTTTTT

v_call: TRBV15
clone_size: -
d_call: -
j_call: TRBJ2-7
cdr3_aa: CATSKVPYEQYF
cdr3_nt: TGTGCCACCAGCAAGGTCCCCTACGAGCAGTACTTC

v_call: TRBV11-3
clone_size: -
d_call: TRBD2
j_call: TRBJ2-5
cdr3_aa: CASSLGTSGAPDQETQYF
cdr3_nt: TGTGCCAGCAGCCTCGGGACTAGCGGGGCCCCGGATCAAGAGACCCAGTACTTC